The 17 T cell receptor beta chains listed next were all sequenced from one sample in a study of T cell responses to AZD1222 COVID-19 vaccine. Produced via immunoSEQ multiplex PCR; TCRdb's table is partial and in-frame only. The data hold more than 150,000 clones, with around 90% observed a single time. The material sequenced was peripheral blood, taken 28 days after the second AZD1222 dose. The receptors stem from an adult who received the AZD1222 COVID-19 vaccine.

CDR3 loop: CASSIGLSGEQFF. The CDR3 nucleotides read TGTGCCAGTAGTATAGGGCTCTCAGGCGAGCAGTTCTTC. The chain joins TRBV19 to TRBJ2-1; no clear D gene. The CDR3 consists of 13 residues. Trimming pared 1 base from V and 10 bases from J, leaving 11 bases between. Germline V gene lookup returns CDR1 LNHDA and CDR2 SQIVND (reference sequence).

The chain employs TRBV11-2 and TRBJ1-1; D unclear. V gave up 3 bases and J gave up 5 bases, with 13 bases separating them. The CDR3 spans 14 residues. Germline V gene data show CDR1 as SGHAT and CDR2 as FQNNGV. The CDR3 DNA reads TGTGCCAGCAGCTTCCCGGGAGCAACAACTGAAGCTTTCTTT. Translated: CASSFPGATTEAFF.

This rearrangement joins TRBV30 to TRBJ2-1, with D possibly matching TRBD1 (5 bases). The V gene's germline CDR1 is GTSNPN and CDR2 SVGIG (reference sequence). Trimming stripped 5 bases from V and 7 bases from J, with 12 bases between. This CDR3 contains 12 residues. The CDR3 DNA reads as TGTGCCTGGGGGGCAGTAGGGAATGAGCAGTTCTTC. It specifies CAWGAVGNEQFF.

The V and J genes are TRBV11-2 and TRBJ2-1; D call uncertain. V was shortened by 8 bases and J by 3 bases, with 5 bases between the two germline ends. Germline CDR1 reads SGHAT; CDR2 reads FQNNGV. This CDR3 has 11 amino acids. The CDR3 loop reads CASGVYNEQFF. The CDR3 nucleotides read TGTGCCAGCGGGGTCTACAATGAGCAGTTCTTC.

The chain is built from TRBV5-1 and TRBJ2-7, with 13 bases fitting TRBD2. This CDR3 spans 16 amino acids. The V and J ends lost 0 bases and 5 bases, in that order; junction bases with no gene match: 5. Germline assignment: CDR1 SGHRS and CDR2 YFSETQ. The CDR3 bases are TGCGCCAGCAGCTTGGGCGTGACTAGCGGGAGGAACGAGCAGTACTTC. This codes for CASSLGVTSGRNEQYF.

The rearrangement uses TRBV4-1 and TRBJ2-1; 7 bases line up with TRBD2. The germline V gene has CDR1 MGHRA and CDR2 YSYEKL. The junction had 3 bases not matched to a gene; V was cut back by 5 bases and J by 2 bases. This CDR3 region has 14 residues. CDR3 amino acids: CASSSSGPYNEQFF. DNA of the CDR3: TGCGCCAGCAGCTCTAGCGGTCCCTACAATGAGCAGTTCTTC.

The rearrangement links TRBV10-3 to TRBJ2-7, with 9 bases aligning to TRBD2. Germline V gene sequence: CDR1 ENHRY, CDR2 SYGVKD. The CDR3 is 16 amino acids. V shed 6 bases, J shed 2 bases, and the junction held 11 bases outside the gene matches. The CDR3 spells CAIRPTGTSWAYEQYF. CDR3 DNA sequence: TGTGCCATCAGGCCCACCGGGACTAGCTGGGCCTACGAGCAGTACTTC.

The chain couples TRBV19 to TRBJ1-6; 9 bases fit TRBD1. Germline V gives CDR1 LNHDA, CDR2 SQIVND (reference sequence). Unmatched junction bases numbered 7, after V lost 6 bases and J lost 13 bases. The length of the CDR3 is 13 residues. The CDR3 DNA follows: TGTGCCAGTAGGGACAGGGGTCTGGAGCCCCTCCACTTT. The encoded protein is CASRDRGLEPLHF.

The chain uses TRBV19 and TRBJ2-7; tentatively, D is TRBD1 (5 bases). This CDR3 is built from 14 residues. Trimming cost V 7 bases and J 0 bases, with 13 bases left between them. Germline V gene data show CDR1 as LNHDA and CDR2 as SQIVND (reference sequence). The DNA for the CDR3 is TGTGCCAGTAAATCGGCGACAGCCTCCTACGAGCAGTACTTC. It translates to CASKSATASYEQYF.

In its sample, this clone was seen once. Here the CDR3 reads CASSFRDRVVTQYF. The CDR3, as DNA: TGTGCCAGCAGTTTCAGGGACAGGGTGGTGACCCAGTACTTC. The chain is built from TRBV6-5 and TRBJ2-5, with TRBD1 identical over 9 bases. CDR1 and CDR2 from the germline V gene are MNHEY and SVGAGI. The CDR3 runs 14 residues. V lost 4 bases, J lost 7 bases, and 7 bases stayed unmatched.

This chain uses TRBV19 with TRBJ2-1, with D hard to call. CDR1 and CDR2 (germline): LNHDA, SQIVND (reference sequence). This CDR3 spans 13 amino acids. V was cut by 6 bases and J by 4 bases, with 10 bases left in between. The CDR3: CASRPGQYNEQFF. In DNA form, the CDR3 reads TGTGCCAGTAGGCCGGGTCAGTACAATGAGCAGTTCTTC.

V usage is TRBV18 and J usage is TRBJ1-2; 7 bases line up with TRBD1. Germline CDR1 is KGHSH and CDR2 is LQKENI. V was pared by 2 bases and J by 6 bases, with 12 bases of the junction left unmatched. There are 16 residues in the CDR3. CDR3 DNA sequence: TGTGCCAGCTCACCAATCCTAGAGACAGGGAGGGATGGCTACACCTTC. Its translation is CASSPILETGRDGYTF.

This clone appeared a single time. CDR3 DNA sequence: TGTGCCAGCAGCCCGCGGACTAGCGGGAAAGAGACCCAGTACTTC. This codes for CASSPRTSGKETQYF. V gene TRBV7-2 combines with J gene TRBJ2-5, with 12 bases that match TRBD2. Germline V gene data show CDR1 as SGHTA and CDR2 as FQGNSA. This CDR3 is 15 amino acids long. V gave up 5 bases and J gave up 3 bases; unmatched junction bases: 4.

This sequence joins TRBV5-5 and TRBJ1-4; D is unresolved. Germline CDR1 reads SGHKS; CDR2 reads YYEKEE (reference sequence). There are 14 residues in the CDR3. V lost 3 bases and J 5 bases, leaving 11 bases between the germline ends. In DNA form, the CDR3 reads TGTGCCAGCAGCTCAGGAGAGATAAATGAAAAACTGTTTTTT. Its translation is CASSSGEINEKLFF.

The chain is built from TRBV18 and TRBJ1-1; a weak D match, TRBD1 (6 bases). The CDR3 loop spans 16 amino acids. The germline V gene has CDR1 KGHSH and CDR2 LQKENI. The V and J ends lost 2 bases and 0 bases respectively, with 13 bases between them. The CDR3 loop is CASSPGLQGVNTEAFF. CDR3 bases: TGTGCCAGCTCACCAGGTCTACAGGGAGTGAACACTGAAGCTTTCTTT. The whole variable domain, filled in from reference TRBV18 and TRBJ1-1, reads NAGVMQNPRHLVRRRGQEARLRCSPMKGHSHVYWYRQLPEEGLKFMVYLQKENIIDESGMPKERFSAEFPKEGPSILRIQQVVRGDSAAYFCASSPGLQGVNTEAFFGQGTRLTVV.

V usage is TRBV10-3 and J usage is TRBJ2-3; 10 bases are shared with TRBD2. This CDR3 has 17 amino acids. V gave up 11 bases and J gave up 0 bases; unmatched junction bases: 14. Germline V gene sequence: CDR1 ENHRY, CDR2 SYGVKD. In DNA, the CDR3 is TGTGCCTCCACCCCAGGTCTAGCGGGGGCTAGCACAGATACGCAGTATTTT. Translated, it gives CASTPGLAGASTDTQYF.

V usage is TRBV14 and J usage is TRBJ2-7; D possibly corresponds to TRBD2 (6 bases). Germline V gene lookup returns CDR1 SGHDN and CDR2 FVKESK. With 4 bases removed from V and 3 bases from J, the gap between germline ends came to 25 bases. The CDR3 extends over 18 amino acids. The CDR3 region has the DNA TGTGCCAGCAGCCTCGGGGGACTCACCCCGGTGACTTACTACGAGCAGTACTTC. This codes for CASSLGGLTPVTYYEQYF.